This record looks at one T cell receptor (beta chain) sequence and its context. As yet, its antigen is unknown. Per germline, CDR1 SGHNT and CDR2 YYREEE (reference sequence). Germline trimming cut 4 bases from V and 7 bases from J; bases unmatched to any gene: 4. The CDR3 is made up of 13 amino acids. These data originate in a study of cytomegalovirus exposure and HLA in healthy donors. 13 Jbeta primers and 60 Vbeta primers were used for the PCR. The repertoire was sequenced with immunoSEQ multiplex PCR; TCRdb's copy has only in-frame clones and lacks some. In all, the sample yields approximately 120,000 clones. Study-level results: Reportedly, a later analysis found an Asian-associated ancestry cluster had fewer N-insertions than the roughly 700-donor mean.

The specimen was PBMCs. The chain is built from TRBV5-4 and TRBJ1-5, with 8 bases aligning to TRBD1. The sequence was obtained from a man aged 18-30 years in good health and CMV-seronegative. The CDR3 is CASSLGQGQPQHF. The DNA for the CDR3 is TGTGCCAGCAGCCTAGGACAGGGACAGCCCCAGCATTTT.